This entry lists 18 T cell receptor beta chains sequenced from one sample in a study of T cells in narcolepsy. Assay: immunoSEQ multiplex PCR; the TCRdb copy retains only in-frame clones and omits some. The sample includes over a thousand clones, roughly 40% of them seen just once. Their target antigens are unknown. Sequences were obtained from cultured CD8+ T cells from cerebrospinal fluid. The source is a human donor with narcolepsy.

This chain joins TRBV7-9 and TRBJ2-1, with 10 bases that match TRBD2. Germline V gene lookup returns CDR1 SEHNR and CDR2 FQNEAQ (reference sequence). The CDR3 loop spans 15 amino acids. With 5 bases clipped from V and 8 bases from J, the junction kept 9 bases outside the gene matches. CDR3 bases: TGTGCCAGCAGCCCCCTCAGCGGGGGGGCAGATGAGCAGTTCTTC. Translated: CASSPLSGGADEQFF.

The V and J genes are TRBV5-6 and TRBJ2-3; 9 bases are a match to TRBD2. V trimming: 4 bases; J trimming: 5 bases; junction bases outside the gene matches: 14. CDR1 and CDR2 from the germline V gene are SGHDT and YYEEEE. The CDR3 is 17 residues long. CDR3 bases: TGTGCCAGCAGCCGGGTGGGCGGGGGGGCCTGGGAAGATACGCAGTATTTT. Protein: CASSRVGGGAWEDTQYF.

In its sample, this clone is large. The DNA of the CDR3 is TGTGCCAGCCCGGGACTAGCGGGGGAAGATACGCAGTATTTT. Its protein is CASPGLAGEDTQYF. The chain recombines TRBV2 with TRBJ2-3; 14 positions agree with TRBD2. Germline loops: CDR1 SNHLY, CDR2 FYNNEI. V dropped 8 bases and J dropped 5; count of bases not matched to a gene: 3. The CDR3 contains 14 residues.

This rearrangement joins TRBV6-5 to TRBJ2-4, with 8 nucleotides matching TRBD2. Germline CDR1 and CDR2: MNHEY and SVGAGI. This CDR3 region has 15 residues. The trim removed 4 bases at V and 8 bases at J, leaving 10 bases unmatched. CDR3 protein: CASSFTGGAGDIQYF. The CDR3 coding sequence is TGTGCCAGCAGTTTCACCGGGGGGGCCGGGGACATTCAGTACTTC.

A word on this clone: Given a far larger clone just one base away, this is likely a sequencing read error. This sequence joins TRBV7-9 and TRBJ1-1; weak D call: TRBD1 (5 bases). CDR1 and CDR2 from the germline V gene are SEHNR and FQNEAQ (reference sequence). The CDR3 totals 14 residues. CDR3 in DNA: TGTGCCAGGAGCTTAGAGCCGGGGGTTTCGGAAGCTTTCTTT. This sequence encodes CARSLEPGVSEAFF.

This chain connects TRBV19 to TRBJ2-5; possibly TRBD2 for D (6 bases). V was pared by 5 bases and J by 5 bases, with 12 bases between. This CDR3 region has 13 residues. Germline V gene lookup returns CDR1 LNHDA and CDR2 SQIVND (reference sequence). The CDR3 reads CASSYYRGETQYF. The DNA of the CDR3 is TGTGCCAGTAGTTACTATCGGGGGGAGACCCAGTACTTC. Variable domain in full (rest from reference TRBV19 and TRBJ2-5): DGGITQSPKYLFRKEGQNVTLSCEQNLNHDAMYWYRQDPGQGLRLIYYSQIVNDFQKGDIAEGYSVSREKKESFPLTVTSAQKNPTAFYLCASSYYRGETQYFGPGTRLLVL.

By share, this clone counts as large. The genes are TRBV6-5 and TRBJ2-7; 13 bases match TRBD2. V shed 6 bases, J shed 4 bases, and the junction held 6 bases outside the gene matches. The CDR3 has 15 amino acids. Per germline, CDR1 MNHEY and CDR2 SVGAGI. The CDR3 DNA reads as TGTGCCAGCAGCCCGACTAGCGGGGGGAATTACGAGCAGTACTTC. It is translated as CASSPTSGGNYEQYF.

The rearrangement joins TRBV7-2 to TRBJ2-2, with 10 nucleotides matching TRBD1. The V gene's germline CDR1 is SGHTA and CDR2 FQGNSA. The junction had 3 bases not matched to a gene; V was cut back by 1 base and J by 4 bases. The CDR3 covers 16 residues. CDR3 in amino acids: CASSLGGQGSTGELFF. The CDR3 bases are TGTGCCAGCAGCTTAGGGGGACAGGGGTCCACCGGGGAGCTGTTTTTT.

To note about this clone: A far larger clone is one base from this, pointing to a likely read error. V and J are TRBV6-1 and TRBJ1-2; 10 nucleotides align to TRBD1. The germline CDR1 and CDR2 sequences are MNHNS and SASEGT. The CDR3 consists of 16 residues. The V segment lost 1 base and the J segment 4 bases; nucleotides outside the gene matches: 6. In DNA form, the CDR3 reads TGTGCCAGCAGTGAAGAAGGGACAGGGGTGAGCTATGGCTACACCTTC. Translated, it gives CASSEEGTGVSYGYTF.

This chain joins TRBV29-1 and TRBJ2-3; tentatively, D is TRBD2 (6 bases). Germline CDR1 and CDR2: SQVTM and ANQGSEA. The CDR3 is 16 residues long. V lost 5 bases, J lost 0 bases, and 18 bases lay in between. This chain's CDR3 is CSVPPGLVPSTDTQYF. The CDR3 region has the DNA TGCAGCGTTCCCCCGGGACTCGTTCCTAGCACAGATACGCAGTATTTT.

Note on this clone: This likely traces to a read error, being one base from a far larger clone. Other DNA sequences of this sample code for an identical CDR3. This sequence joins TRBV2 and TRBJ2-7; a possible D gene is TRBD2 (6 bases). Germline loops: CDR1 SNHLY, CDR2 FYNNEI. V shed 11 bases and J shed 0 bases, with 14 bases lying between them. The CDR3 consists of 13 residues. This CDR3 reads CALTGTDSYEQYF. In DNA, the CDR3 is TGTGCCCTGACTGGGACTGACTCCTACGAGCAGTACTTC.

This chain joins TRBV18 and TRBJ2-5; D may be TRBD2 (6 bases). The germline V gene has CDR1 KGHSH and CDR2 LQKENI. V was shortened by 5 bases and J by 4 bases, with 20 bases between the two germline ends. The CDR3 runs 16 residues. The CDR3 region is CASSTNRGGYGETQYF. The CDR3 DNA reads TGTGCCAGCTCAACCAACCGTGGGGGGTACGGAGAGACCCAGTACTTC.

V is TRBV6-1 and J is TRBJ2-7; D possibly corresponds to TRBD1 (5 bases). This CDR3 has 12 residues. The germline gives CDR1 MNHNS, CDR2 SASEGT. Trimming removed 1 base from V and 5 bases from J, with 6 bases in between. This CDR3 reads CASSEVRDEQYF. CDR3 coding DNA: TGTGCCAGCAGTGAAGTCAGGGACGAGCAGTACTTC.

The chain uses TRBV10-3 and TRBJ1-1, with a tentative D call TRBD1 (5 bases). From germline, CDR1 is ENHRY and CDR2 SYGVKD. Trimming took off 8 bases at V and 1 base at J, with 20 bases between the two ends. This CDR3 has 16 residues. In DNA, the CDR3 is TGTGCCATCTGTGCCCTTAGTTTGGGGGAGAACACTGAAGCTTTCTTT. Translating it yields CAICALSLGENTEAFF.

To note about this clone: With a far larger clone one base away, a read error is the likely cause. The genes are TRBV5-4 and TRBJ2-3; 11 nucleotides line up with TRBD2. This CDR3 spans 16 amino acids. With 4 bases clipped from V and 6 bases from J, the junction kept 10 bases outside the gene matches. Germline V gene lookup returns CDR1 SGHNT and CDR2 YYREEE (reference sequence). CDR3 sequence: CASSPQGLAAKDTQYF. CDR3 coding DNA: TGTGCCAGCAGCCCGCAGGGACTAGCGGCCAAGGATACGCAGTATTTT.

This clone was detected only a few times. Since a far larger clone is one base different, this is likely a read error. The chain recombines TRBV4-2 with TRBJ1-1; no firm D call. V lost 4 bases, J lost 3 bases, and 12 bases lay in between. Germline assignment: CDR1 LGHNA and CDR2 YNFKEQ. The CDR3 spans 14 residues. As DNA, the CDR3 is TGTGCCAGCAGCCCCGTTTACGGTGACACTGAAGCTTTCTTT. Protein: CASSPVYGDTEAFF.

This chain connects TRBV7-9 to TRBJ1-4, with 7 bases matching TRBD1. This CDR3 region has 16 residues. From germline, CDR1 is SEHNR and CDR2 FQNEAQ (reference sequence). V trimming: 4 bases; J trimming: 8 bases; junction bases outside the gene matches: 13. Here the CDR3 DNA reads TGTGCCAGCAGCTCGGACGGGACAGCACCCCTAGAAAAACTGTTTTTT. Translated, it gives CASSSDGTAPLEKLFF.

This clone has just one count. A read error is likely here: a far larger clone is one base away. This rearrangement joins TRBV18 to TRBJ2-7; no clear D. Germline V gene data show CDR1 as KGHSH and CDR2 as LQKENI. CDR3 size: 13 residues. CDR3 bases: TGTGCCAGCGCACCAACAGACTCCTACGAGCAGTACTTC. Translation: CASAPTDSYEQYF.